Listed below are T cell receptor beta chains from one sample, sequenced in a study of T cells after yellow fever vaccination. MiXCR, applied by TCRdb to the 5' RACE reads, yields one record per CDR3 protein. Among some 390,000 distinct CDR3 sequences listed, roughly 6.2% were seen once. Here the sequenced sample was PBMCs, taken 5 days after the yellow fever booster vaccination. These receptors were taken from a man younger than 40 who received the YFV17D yellow fever vaccine. Each CDR3 is given with its conserved first and last residue. Not every row has a clone size; where given, it reads once, few, many or a size class.

v_call	j_call	clone_size	cdr3_aa
TRBV18	TRBJ2-1	few	CASSPSSGSYNEQFF
TRBV7-2	TRBJ2-7	-	CASSPGTTNYEQYF
TRBV12-3/TRBV12-4	TRBJ2-3	many	CASSPRAGRGDTQYF
TRBV7-6	TRBJ2-1	-	CASSLAGGSNYNEQFF
TRBV30	TRBJ1-5	few	CAWNYRGDQPQHF
TRBV28	TRBJ2-7	many	CASSPISRTDHEQYF
TRBV19	TRBJ2-1	many	CASSIGDRPESNEQFF
TRBV5-4	TRBJ2-1	-	CASSFPSTGEQFF
TRBV5-1	TRBJ2-3	few	CASRIPGQGNTDTQYF
TRBV20-1	TRBJ2-3	-	CSATRAGVSDTQYF
TRBV5-1	TRBJ2-1	many	CASSLTEGEQFF
TRBV11-2	TRBJ2-3	-	CASSLIGTSGTSPTDTQYF
TRBV7-2	TRBJ2-7	many	CASRLKISDSYEQYF
TRBV5-4	TRBJ2-7	few	CASSLVGQDGEQYF
TRBV5-1	TRBJ2-5	many	CASSLGQGIAETQYF
TRBV18	TRBJ2-1	many	CASSRSMGEQFF
TRBV7-2	TRBJ1-2	-	CASSFGGSNGYTF
TRBV5-4	TRBJ1-1	-	CASSTRTGENTEAFF
TRBV20-1	TRBJ2-1	many	CRITRPDLGLHEQFF
TRBV6-5	TRBJ2-5	many	CASSSLGKTQYF
TRBV6-2/TRBV6-3	TRBJ2-7	-	CASNLAGVYEQYF
TRBV5-1	TRBJ1-6	few	CASSLRTIGDSYNSPLHF
TRBV6-2/TRBV6-3	TRBJ2-3	few	CASSQIPHPPDTQYF
TRBV5-1	TRBJ2-2	many	CASSFGLAGVGRELFF
TRBV27	TRBJ2-1	many	CASMVRGSYNEQFF
TRBV7-2	TRBJ2-3	-	CASSSRLAGVGADTQYF